A selection of T cell receptor beta chains follows, all from one sample in a study of blood T cell repertoires in COVID-19. Clones were read by immunoSEQ multiplex PCR, and TCRdb kept only the in-frame ones, dropping some. In the table there are more than 90,000 clones, roughly 84% of which are singletons. The specimen was peripheral blood. The receptors here all came from a woman aged 70 to 79 with acute or convalescent COVID-19. CDR3s include the opening cysteine and the closing phenylalanine or tryptophan. The order of the fields is V gene, D gene, clone size, J gene, CDR3 DNA, CDR3 protein. D genes are given only for firm matches. Where a row states a size, it is once, few, many or the class of an expanded clone; other rows omit it.

>TRBV7-3|.|.|TRBJ2-5
TGTGCCAGCAGCTTAGGAGGGTCGGAGACCCAGTACTTC
CASSLGGSETQYF
>TRBV19|TRBD2|few|TRBJ2-7
TGTGCCAGTAGTATTAGGCTAGCGGGAGTTGAGAAAAGGGGCGAGCAGTACTTC
CASSIRLAGVEKRGEQYF
>TRBV29-1|TRBD1|.|TRBJ1-2
TGCAGCTCTAGCCGGGGACAGGGTGGCTACACCTTC
CSSSRGQGGYTF
>TRBV6-5|TRBD2|.|TRBJ2-3
TGTGCCAGCAGCCTCGAGCGGGACCCCACAGATACGCAGTATTTT
CASSLERDPTDTQYF
>TRBV3-1/TRBV3-2|.|.|TRBJ1-1
TGTGCCAGCAGCACCCTGGGCGTAGTCATGAACACTGAAGCTTTCTTT
CASSTLGVVMNTEAFF
>TRBV7-9|.|few|TRBJ1-5
TGTGCCAGCAGCTTAGATGGGGCAAATCAGCCCCAGCATTTT
CASSLDGANQPQHF
>TRBV19|.|once|TRBJ2-7
TGTGCCAGTAGTATAGATCTATCGGGGGAGCAGTACTTC
CASSIDLSGEQYF
>TRBV19|TRBD1|few|TRBJ1-1
TGTGCCAGTAGTATATACCCCCGGGACAGGGACACTGAAGCTTTCTTT
CASSIYPRDRDTEAFF
>TRBV6-2/TRBV6-3|.|.|TRBJ1-5
TGTGCCAGCAGTTACGTCGGCGGGAGTCAGCCCCAGCATTTT
CASSYVGGSQPQHF
>TRBV18|TRBD1|.|TRBJ1-3
TGTGCCAGCTTCGGACAGGCCAATACTTACTCTGGAAACACCATATATTTT
CASFGQANTYSGNTIYF
>TRBV11-2|.|.|TRBJ2-7
TGTGCCAGCAGGGGGGCAGGTCGCGAGCAGTACTTC
CASRGAGREQYF
>TRBV6-6|.|.|TRBJ1-2
TGTGCCAGCAGTTACTCGGCATCTAACTATGGCTACACCTTC
CASSYSASNYGYTF
>TRBV23-1|TRBD1|.|TRBJ1-3
TGCGCCAGCAGTCAACCACCTGGACAGGACTCTGGAAACACCATATATTTT
CASSQPPGQDSGNTIYF
>TRBV18|.|.|TRBJ1-1
TGTGCCAGCTCACCACTAAAGATAGCGCACAGCCAGAACACTGAAGCTTTCTTT
CASSPLKIAHSQNTEAFF
>TRBV19|.|.|TRBJ1-2
TGTGCCAGTAGTCGGCGGGATTATGGCTACACCTTC
CASSRRDYGYTF
>TRBV28|.|.|TRBJ2-7
TGTGCCAGCAACAGGATCGACAGATCCCCCTACGAGCAGTACTTC
CASNRIDRSPYEQYF
>TRBV5-1|.|.|TRBJ2-3
TGCGCCAGCAGCGCTAATTCAGGGTCCTCGACAGATACGCAGTATTTT
CASSANSGSSTDTQYF
>TRBV19|TRBD1|.|TRBJ2-5
TGTGCCAGTAGTTCATCCGGGACAGGGGGCGAACTAGAGACCCAGTACTTC
CASSSSGTGGELETQYF
>TRBV3-1/TRBV3-2|.|.|TRBJ2-7
TGTGCCAGCAGCCACGAGGGTTACGAGCAGTACTTC
CASSHEGYEQYF
>TRBV19|TRBD1|few|TRBJ1-6
TGTGCCAGTAGTGTTACCGGGACAGCAGATTCACCCCTCCACTTT
CASSVTGTADSPLHF
>TRBV24-1|TRBD2|.|TRBJ2-1
TGTGCCACCAGTCTTTCAGCGGGGGGGCGCAATGAGCAGTTCTTC
CATSLSAGGRNEQFF
>TRBV7-6|TRBD2|.|TRBJ2-2
TGTGCCAGCACCCAGCGGCTAGCGGGGGCCTCGAACACCGGGGAGCTGTTTTTT
CASTQRLAGASNTGELFF
>TRBV5-1|TRBD2|.|TRBJ2-2
TGCGCCAGCAAATGGGCTAGCGGGCCTTCGAACACCGGGGAGCTGTTTTTT
CASKWASGPSNTGELFF
>TRBV11-1|.|.|TRBJ2-7
TGTGCCAGCAGCTCCCGGACAGCCACCGGGTCCTACGAGCAGTACTTC
CASSSRTATGSYEQYF
>TRBV7-2|TRBD1|.|TRBJ2-3
TGTGCCAGCAGCCGGGACAGTAGCACAGATACGCAGTATTTT
CASSRDSSTDTQYF
>TRBV28|TRBD1|.|TRBJ1-1
TGTGCCAGCAGAGGGACAGGGATGAACACTGAAGCTTTCTTT
CASRGTGMNTEAFF